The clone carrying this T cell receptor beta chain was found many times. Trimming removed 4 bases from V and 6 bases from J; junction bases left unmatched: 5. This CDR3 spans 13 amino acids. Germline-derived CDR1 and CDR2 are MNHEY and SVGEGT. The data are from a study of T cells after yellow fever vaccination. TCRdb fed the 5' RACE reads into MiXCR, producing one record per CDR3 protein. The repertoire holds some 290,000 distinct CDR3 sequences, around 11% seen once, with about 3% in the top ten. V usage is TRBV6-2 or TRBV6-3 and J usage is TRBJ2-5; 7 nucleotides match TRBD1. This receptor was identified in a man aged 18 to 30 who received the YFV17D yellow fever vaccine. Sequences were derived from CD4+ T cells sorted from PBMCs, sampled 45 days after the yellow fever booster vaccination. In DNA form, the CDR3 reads TGTGCCAGCAGTTTGGACAGGCTGAAGACCCAGTACTTC. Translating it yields CASSLDRLKTQYF.